This TCR beta chain was obtained from a study of CD8 T cells in Susac syndrome. This clonotype was seen only once. J lost 4 bases, V lost 9 bases, and 1 base had no gene match. Germline CDR1 and CDR2: LGHDT and YNNKEL (reference sequence). The CDR3 sequence is 12 residues long. RNA amounts of about 0.45 to 1 ug underwent reverse transcription with random hexamers. An immunoSEQ multiplex PCR generated amplified TCR beta CDR3 products spanning 54 Vbeta and 13 Jbeta. In TCRdb, the immunoSEQ multiplex PCR reads were re-called with MiXCR into one record per CDR3 protein. This repertoire shows 170,000 or so distinct CDR3 sequences, 95% to 96% found once; its top ten account for 0.12%.

This clonotype originated in a human donor with Susac syndrome. The J gene is TRBJ2-5, the V gene TRBV3-1, with 11 bases aligning to TRBD2. Sequencing input: CD4+ T cells from PBMCs. The CDR3 DNA reads as TGTGCCAGTGGACTAGCGGGAGAGACCCAGTACTTC. It codes for CASGLAGETQYF.